Here is one TCR beta chain with its context. At least ten counts were recorded for this clonotype. This clone's antigen is unknown. Base qualities were left out, and no much larger clone turns up one base away. The sample is drawn from a study of regulatory T cells in long-lasting Graves disease (dated by TCRdb to about 2021). At the level of the whole study: In the newly diagnosed Graves' disease group, patients had been taking antithyroid drugs for less than 3 months. The study was conducted in China and was registered as a clinical trial. A total of about 35 samples underwent TCR sequencing, from about 13 patients with persistent Graves' disease and 20 or so patients with newly diagnosed Graves' disease. Peripheral blood TCR sequencing and RNA sequencing compared persistent Graves' disease patients with newly diagnosed Graves' disease patients. What the research found in general, with its limitations: Persistent disease showed preferential use of TRBV28, TRBJ1-2 and TRBJ2-5, whereas newly diagnosed disease favored TRBV20-1 and TRBJ2-1. The study examined only peripheral blood because the primary lesion, thyroid tissue, could not be accessed. Compared with newly diagnosed patients, patients with persistent Graves' disease had lower TCR Shannon entropy and fewer highly expanded clones, which suggests clonal expansion. Sequencing and analysis were restricted to the TCR beta chain. A larger number of public clonotypes was shared among persistent patients (approximately 2,600) than among newly diagnosed patients (about 990). The authors acknowledged the small sample size as a limitation that may reduce accuracy.

The sample's time point label, in plain terms: newly diagnosed GD, antithyroid drugs for less than 3 months. For both TCR sequencing and RNA sequencing, RNA was extracted from PBMCs using TRIzol. Graves' disease was diagnosed according to American Thyroid Association guidelines. Patients were recruited from an endocrinology department in Xi'an, China. Each patient gave 7.5 to 10 milliliters of peripheral blood, collected in an EDTA anticoagulant tube. Ficoll Paque Plus density gradient separation was used to isolate PBMCs, and no additional T cell sorting was done. RNA quality was checked with an Agilent 2100 Bioanalyzer and agarose gel, and concentration with a NanoDrop 2000. The library relied on multiplex PCR. Reads for this sample came from an Illumina HiSeq 4000. TCR beta libraries were built with iRepertoire HTBI primers and Arm-PCR amplification of CDR3 regions. Before sequencing, the PCR products underwent gel purification. From the authors' description of their analysis: Gene usage analysis of CDR3 amino acid clonotypes relied on the 55 to 80 TRBV and about 15 TRBJ segments identified across samples. COPE and FqMerger were used to merge the filtered high-quality paired reads into contigs. BLAST was used to align contigs to IMGT TRBV, TRBD and TRBJ reference genes, with CDR3 defined following IMGT. Any clonotype with a frequency above 0.1% was counted as a highly expanded clone. Repertoire diversity was measured by Shannon entropy, and V-J evenness by the Gini coefficient. Clonotypes shared by more than one individual were considered public. The public sequencing data were trimmed at Q25 with fastp and processed into clonotypes with MiXCR by TCRdb, which kept only in-frame beta chains. Under each unique CDR3 protein, matching rows form one entry showing the most common genes and DNA. These V and J calls rely on TCRdb rather than the paper's analysis. A total of 400,000 to 450,000 distinct CDR3 sequences appear in this sample, about 17% of them only once. The ten largest clones represent around 11% of the sample.

Germline trimming amounts to 3 bases on V and 9 bases on J, with 8 as the count of junction bases outside the gene matches. The CDR3 goes from the cysteine to the phenylalanine over 15 residues. Only CDR3 DNA is held: 45 bases, read in frame from base 1. CDR1 and CDR2 are drawn from the germline V gene: KGHDR, SFDVKD. The same sample was also used in a study of T cells in Graves' hyperthyroidism and ophthalmopathy. The second investigation adds: Graves' hyperthyroidism was defined as stable when no progression to ophthalmopathy occurred over 18 months of follow-up. Hyperthyroidism patients were newly diagnosed, with disease duration under 2 months, and aged 18 to 65 years. Patients with uncontrolled infections, other autoimmune diseases, pregnancy or lactation were excluded. Clinical symptoms, serum thyroxine and TRAb, thyroid ultrasound, and orbital computed tomography formed the basis for the diagnoses. The TCR CDR3 was subjected to a first round of RT-PCR using the HTBI primer set and the Qiagen OneStep RT-PCR kit. Most expanded thyroid clonotypes (frequency above 0.001) were also detected in blood, a finding suggesting that blood repertoires may reflect thyroid immune responses. Ophthalmopathy was separated from stable hyperthyroidism by a 13 V-J signature model, with approximately 90% sensitivity and roughly 81% specificity obtained in cross-validation and 80%/75% obtained in testing. In validation, the model predicted progression to ophthalmopathy with over 65% sensitivity and about 73% specificity, a median of approximately 6.7 months before onset. To identify TCR V-J signatures that set the groups apart, the researchers used a discovery cohort of about a hundred patients, made up of under 45 with Graves' ophthalmopathy and some 56 with stable Graves' hyperthyroidism. Prospective prediction of ophthalmopathy was tested in an independent validation cohort consisting of about 20 hyperthyroidism patients and 15 to 17 patients who later progressed to ophthalmopathy. The 75 to 100 discovery patients were randomly split 7:3 into training and test sets. In addition, the study compared T-cell repertoires in thyroid tissue and in blood from roughly six Graves' hyperthyroidism patients. Following sampling, methimazole starting at 30 mg daily was given to hyperthyroidism patients, and high-dose intravenous methylprednisolone was given to ophthalmopathy patients. A second multiplex PCR round built the libraries, followed by size selection and purification. Libraries were sequenced paired-end with 100 bp reads on an Illumina HiSeq2000. SOAPnuke was used to process the raw data, removing reads that contained adapters or uncalled bases, had a mean Phred below 15, or lacked an exact match to the constant primer or identifier. COPE v1.2.5 was used to merge high-quality paired reads, and clonotypes were defined as unique nucleotide sequences. Clonotypes were aligned to IMGT TRBV, TRBD and TRBJ reference segments using MiTCR v1.1. The analysis included only V-J combinations with a frequency above 0.0001, which together covered more than 98% of the repertoires. The TCS score was defined as F50 (clonal expansion) divided by E x V (chaos), with BLOSUM62-based TCRdist calculated between CDR3 peptides within each V-J. Welch's t-statistics and random forest reduced around 550 V-J features to about 13, which were used in a naive Bayes classifier (R e1071). No statistical method was used to fix the sample size in advance, and group allocation was not hidden from the investigators. TCR Vbeta CDR3 sequencing of 140 or so peripheral blood samples (about 45 ophthalmopathy, around 80 hyperthyroidism and around 17 progressor patients) is reported in the paper.

The source was peripheral blood mononuclear cells (PBMCs), collected at new diagnosis, from a patient treated with antithyroid drugs. The sequence joins TRBV24-1 to TRBJ2-1; TRBD2 agrees with 9 junctional bases. The clonotype comes from a woman in her twenties or thirties with Graves disease. Donor details come from another sample of the same person, matched by shared clones. CDR3 protein: CATSDPSGARGEQFF. The nucleotides read TGTGCCACCAGTGATCCTAGCGGGGCGAGGGGTGAGCAGTTCTTC.